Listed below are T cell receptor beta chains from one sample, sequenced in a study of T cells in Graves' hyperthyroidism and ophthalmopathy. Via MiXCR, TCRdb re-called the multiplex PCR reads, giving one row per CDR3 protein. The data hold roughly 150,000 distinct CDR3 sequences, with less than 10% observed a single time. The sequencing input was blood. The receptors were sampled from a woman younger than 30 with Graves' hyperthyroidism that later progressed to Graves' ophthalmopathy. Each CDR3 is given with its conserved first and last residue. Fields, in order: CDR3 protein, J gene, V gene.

CASSLAASGGRFPDEQFF,TRBJ2-1,TRBV7-9
CSAIVQLAGNTDTQYF,TRBJ2-3,TRBV20-1
CASSPIVRRVNEQFF,TRBJ2-1,TRBV12-3/TRBV12-4
CATSREGREIDEQYF,TRBJ2-7,TRBV15
CASSPLPGLAGNTGELFF,TRBJ2-2,TRBV7-3
CASSGQQGVLGTEAFF,TRBJ1-1,TRBV6-1
CSASPAGGYNEQFF,TRBJ2-1,TRBV20-1
CSVRTGGKTEAFF,TRBJ1-1,TRBV29-1
CASRKVPTGLNEQFF,TRBJ2-1,TRBV19
CASSQPTGGADQPQHF,TRBJ1-5,TRBV4-1
CASSPDTLNTEAFF,TRBJ1-1,TRBV6-1
CASSDPLGGTDTQYF,TRBJ2-3,TRBV6-1